Shown below are 5 T cell receptor beta chains from a single sample sequenced in a study of shared clonotypes between healthy human individuals. The assay was immunoSEQ multiplex PCR, and TCRdb's table has in-frame clones only and misses some. The table shows 1.5 million to 2.5 million clones, with 85% to 95% occurring only once. Positive CCR7 selection of CD45RO-negative cells yielded the naive CD8 cells, and terminally differentiated effector memory CD45RA+ cells were excluded. Sequencing used naive CD8+ T cells sorted from blood. Receptors originate from a man younger than 30 in good health.

V and J are TRBV7-9 and TRBJ2-4; unclear D gene. Per germline, CDR1 SEHNR and CDR2 FQNEAQ (reference sequence). This CDR3 is 14 amino acids long. V dropped 0 bases and J dropped 4 bases, with 7 bases sitting between them. The CDR3 spells CASSLAVEKNIQYF. CDR3 nucleotide sequence: TGTGCCAGCAGCTTAGCGGTGGAAAAAAACATTCAGTACTTC. Using reference TRBV7-9 and TRBJ2-4 for the parts outside the CDR3, the full variable domain is DTGVSQNPRHKITKRGQNVTFRCDPISEHNRLYWYRQTLGQGPEFLTYFQNEAQLEKSRLLSDRFSAERPKGSFSTLEIQRTEQGDSAMYLCASSLAVEKNIQYFGAGTRLSVL.

CDR3 region: CASRTDRDTQYF. In nucleotides, the CDR3 is TGCGCCAGCAGAACGGACAGAGATACGCAGTATTTT. The rearrangement links TRBV10-2 to TRBJ2-3; tentatively, D is TRBD1 (6 bases). Germline CDR1 reads WSHSY; CDR2 reads SAAADI. Trimming took 6 bases from V and 5 from J, leaving 9 bases between them. This CDR3 is 12 amino acids long.

This chain connects TRBV27 to TRBJ2-2, with D perhaps TRBD1 or TRBD2 (5 bases each). The CDR3 consists of 15 residues. CDR1 is MNHEY, CDR2 SMNVEV, per germline (reference sequence). Trimming shortened V by 7 bases and J by 4 bases, and 16 bases separated the two germline ends. CDR3 coding DNA: TGTGCCAGCAACCTCGGGGCTACGGCCACCGGGGAGCTGTTTTTT. Translating gives CASNLGATATGELFF.

J is TRBJ2-7 and V is TRBV6-1; TRBD1 matches at 7 bases. V was pared by 2 bases and J by 0 bases, with 10 bases of the junction left unmatched. The CDR3 contains 17 residues. Germline-derived CDR1 and CDR2 are MNHNS and SASEGT. CDR3 protein: CASSELRQGHLSYEQYF. The CDR3 bases are TGTGCCAGCAGTGAACTGCGACAGGGCCACCTCTCCTACGAGCAGTACTTC.

The gene calls are TRBV5-1 and TRBJ2-7, with D perhaps assigned TRBD1 or TRBD2 (5 bases each). The CDR3 covers 16 residues. Trimming shortened V by 0 bases and J by 3 bases, and 16 bases separated the two germline ends. Germline V gene sequence: CDR1 SGHRS, CDR2 YFSETQ. CDR3 residues: CASSLAGTLIRYEQYF. The CDR3 DNA reads as TGCGCCAGCAGCTTGGCGGGGACCCTTATCCGCTACGAGCAGTACTTC.